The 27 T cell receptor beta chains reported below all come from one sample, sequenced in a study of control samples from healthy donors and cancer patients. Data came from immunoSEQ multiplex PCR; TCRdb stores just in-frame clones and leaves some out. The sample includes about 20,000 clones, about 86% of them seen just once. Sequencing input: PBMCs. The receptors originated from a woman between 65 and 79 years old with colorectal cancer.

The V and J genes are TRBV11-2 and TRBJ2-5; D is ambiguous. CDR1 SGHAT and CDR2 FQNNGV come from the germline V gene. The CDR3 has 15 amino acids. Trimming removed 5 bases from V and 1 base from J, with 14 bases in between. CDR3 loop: CASSPKGYPQETQYF. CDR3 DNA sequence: TGTGCCAGCAGCCCAAAAGGCTACCCCCAAGAGACCCAGTACTTC.

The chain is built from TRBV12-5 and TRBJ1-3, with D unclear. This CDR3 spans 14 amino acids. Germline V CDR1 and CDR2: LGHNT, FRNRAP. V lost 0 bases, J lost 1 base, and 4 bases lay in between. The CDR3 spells CASGLVGSGNTIYF. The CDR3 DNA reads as TGTGCTAGTGGTTTGGTAGGGTCTGGAAACACCATATATTTT.

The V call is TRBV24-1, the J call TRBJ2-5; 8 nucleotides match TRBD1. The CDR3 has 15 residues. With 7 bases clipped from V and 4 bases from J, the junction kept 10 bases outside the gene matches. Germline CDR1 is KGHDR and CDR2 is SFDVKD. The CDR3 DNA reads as TGTGCCACCAGCCCCAACATCAGGGGGCCAGAGACCCAGTACTTC. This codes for CATSPNIRGPETQYF.

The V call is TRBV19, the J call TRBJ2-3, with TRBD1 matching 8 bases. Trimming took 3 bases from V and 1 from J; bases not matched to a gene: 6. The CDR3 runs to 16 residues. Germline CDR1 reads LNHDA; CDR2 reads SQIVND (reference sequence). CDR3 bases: TGTGCCAGTAGTATCTATGGGACAGGAGGCACAGATACGCAGTATTTT. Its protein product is CASSIYGTGGTDTQYF.

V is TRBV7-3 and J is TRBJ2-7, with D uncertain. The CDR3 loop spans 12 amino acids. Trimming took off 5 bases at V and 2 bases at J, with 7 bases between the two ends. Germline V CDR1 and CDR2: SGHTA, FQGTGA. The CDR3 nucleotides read TGTGCCAGCAGCCCACCCCCCTACGAGCAGTACTTC. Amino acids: CASSPPPYEQYF.

The CDR3 protein is CASSQTSGVSYEQYF. CDR3 bases: TGTGCCAGCAGTCAGACTAGCGGGGTCTCTTACGAGCAGTACTTC. The V call is TRBV6-6, the J call TRBJ2-7, with 11 bases identical to TRBD2. V lost 5 bases, J lost 4 bases, and 7 bases stayed unmatched. The CDR3 spans 15 residues. CDR1 is MNHNY, CDR2 SVGAGI, per germline (reference sequence).

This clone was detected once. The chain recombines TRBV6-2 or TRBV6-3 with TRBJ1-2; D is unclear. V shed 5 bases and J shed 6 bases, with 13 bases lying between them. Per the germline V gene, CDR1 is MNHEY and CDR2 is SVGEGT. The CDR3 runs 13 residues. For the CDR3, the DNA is TGTGCCAGCAGTCCCTACCCCGGGGATGGCTACACCTTC. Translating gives CASSPYPGDGYTF.

CDR3 sequence reads: CAISPGQKTGELFF. For the CDR3, the DNA is TGTGCCATCAGCCCGGGACAGAAAACCGGGGAGCTGTTTTTT. The chain couples TRBV10-3 to TRBJ2-2; 7 positions match TRBD1. Trimming cost V 6 bases and J 5 bases; bases outside gene matches: 6. The CDR3 has 14 residues. Germline CDR1 is ENHRY and CDR2 is SYGVKD.

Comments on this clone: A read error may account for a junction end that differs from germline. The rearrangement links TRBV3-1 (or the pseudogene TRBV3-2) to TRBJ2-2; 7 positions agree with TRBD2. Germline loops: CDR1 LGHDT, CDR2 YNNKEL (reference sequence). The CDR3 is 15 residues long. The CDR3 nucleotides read TGTGCCAGCAGCCACCAGGGTACTTATGGGGGGGAGCTGCTTTTT. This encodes CASSHQGTYGGELLF.

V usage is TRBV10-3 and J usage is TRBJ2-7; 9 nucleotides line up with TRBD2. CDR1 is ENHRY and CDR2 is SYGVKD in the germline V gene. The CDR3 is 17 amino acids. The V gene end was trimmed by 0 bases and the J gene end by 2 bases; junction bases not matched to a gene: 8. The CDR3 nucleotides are TGTGCCATCAGTGAGTCAGAACTAGCGGGCCTCACCTACGAGCAGTACTTC. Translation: CAISESELAGLTYEQYF.

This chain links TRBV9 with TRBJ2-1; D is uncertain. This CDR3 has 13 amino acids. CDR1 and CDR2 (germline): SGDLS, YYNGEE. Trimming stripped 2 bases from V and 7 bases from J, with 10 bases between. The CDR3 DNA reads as TGTGCCAGCAGCGTGAGTAGTCGGAATGAGCAGTTCTTC. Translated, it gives CASSVSSRNEQFF.

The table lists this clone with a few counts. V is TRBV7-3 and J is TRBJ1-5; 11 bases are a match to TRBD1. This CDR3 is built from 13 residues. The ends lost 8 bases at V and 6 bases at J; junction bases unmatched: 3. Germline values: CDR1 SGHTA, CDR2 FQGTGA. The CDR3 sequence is CASGQGAGQPQHF. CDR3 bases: TGTGCCAGCGGACAGGGGGCGGGTCAGCCCCAGCATTTT.

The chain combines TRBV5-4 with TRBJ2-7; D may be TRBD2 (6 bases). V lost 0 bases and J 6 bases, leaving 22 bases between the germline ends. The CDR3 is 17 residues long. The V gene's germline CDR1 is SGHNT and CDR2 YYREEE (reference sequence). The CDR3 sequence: CASSLAGGGWYHSEQYF. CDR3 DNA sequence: TGTGCCAGCAGCTTGGCCGGGGGTGGATGGTATCATTCCGAGCAGTACTTC.

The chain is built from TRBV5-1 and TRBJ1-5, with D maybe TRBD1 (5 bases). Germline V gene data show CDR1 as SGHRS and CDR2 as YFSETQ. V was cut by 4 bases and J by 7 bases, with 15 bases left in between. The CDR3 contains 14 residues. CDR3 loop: CASSAGGDGQPQHF. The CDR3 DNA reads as TGCGCCAGCAGCGCGGGAGGGGATGGGCAGCCCCAGCATTTT. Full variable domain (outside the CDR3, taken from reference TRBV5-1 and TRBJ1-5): KAGVTQTPRYLIKTRGQQVTLSCSPISGHRSVSWYQQTPGQGLQFLFEYFSETQRNKGNFPGRFSGRQFSNSRSEMNVSTLELGDSALYLCASSAGGDGQPQHFGDGTRLSIL.

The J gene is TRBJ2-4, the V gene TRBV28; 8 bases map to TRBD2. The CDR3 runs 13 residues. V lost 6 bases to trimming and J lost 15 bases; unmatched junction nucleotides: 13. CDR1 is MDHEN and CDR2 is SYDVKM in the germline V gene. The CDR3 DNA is TGTGCCAGCAGGTTTCCCCCGGCGGGGGGTGTGTACTTC. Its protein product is CASRFPPAGGVYF.

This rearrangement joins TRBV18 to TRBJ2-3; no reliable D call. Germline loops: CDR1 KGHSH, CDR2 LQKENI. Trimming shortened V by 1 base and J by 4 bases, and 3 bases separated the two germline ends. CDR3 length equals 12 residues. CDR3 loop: CASSPQSDTQYF. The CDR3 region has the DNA TGTGCCAGCTCACCACAGTCAGATACGCAGTATTTT.

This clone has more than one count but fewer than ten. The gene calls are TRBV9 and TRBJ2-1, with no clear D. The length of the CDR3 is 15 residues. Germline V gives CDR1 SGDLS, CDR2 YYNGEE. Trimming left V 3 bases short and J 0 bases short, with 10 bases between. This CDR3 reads CASSDTLSSYNEQFF. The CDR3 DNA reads TGTGCCAGCAGCGACACTTTAAGCTCCTACAATGAGCAGTTCTTC.

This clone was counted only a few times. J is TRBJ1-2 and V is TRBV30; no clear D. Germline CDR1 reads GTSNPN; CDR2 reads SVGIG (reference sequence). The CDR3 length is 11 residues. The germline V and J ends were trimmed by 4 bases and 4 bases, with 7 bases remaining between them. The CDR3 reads CAWMVLYGYTF. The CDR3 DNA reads TGTGCCTGGATGGTACTCTATGGCTACACCTTC.

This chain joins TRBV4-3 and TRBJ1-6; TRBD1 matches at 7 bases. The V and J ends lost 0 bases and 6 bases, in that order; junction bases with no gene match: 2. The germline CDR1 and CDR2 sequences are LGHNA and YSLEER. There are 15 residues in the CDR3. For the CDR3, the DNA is TGCGCCAGCAGCCAAGACAGGGGGTCTAATTCACCCCTCCACTTT. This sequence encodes CASSQDRGSNSPLHF.

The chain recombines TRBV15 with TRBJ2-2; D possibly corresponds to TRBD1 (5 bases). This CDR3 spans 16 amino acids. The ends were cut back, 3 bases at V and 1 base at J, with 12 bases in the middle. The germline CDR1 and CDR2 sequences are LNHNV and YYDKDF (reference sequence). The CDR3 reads CATSRGGQGNTGELFF. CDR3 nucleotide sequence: TGTGCCACCAGCAGGGGTGGGCAGGGGAACACCGGGGAGCTGTTTTTT.

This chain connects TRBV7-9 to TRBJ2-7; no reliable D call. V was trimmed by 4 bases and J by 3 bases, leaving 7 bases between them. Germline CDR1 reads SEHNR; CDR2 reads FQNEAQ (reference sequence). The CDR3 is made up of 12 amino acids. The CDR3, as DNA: TGTGCCAGCAGCTCTAGGGACTACGAGCAGTACTTC. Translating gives CASSSRDYEQYF.

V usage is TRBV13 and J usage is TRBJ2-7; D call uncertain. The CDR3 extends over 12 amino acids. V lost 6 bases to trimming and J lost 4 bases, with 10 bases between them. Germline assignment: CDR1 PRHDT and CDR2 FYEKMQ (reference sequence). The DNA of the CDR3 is TGTGCCAGCAGGGGTGGTGGGTACGAGCAGTACTTC. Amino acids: CASRGGGYEQYF.

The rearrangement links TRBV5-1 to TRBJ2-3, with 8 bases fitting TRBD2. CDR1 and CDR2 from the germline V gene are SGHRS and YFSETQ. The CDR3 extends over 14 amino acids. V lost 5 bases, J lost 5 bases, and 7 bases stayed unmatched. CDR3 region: CASRDGLALDTQYF. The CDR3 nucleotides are TGCGCCAGCAGGGACGGACTAGCTTTAGATACGCAGTATTTT.

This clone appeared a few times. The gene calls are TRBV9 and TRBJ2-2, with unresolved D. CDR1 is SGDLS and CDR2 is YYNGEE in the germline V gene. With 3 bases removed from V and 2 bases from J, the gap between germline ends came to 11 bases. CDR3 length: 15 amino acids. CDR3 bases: TGTGCCAGCAGCGGAGACACATTTAACACCGGGGAGCTGTTTTTT. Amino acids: CASSGDTFNTGELFF.

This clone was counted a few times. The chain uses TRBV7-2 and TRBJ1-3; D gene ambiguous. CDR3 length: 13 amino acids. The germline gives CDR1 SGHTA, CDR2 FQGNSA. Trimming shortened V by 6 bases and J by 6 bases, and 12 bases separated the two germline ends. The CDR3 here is CASSPRDPNTIYF. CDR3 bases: TGTGCCAGCAGTCCCCGTGATCCAAACACCATATATTTT.

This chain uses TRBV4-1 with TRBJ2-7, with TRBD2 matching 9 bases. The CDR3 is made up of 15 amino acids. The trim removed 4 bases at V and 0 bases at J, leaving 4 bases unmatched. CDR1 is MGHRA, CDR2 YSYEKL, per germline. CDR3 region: CASSLLAGSSYEQYF. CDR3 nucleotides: TGCGCCAGCAGCCTTCTAGCGGGAAGCTCCTACGAGCAGTACTTC.

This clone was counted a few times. CDR3 amino acids: CASSLSGGLGYTF. Here the CDR3 DNA reads TGTGCCAGCAGCTTGTCAGGGGGCCTTGGCTACACCTTC. The rearrangement joins TRBV7-9 to TRBJ1-2, with 8 bases fitting TRBD1. In germline, CDR1 is SEHNR, CDR2 FQNEAQ (reference sequence). V was pared by 3 bases and J by 7 bases, with 4 bases of the junction left unmatched. The CDR3 loop spans 13 amino acids.